This T cell receptor beta chain was captured in a study of metastatic and nonmetastatic thyroid tumors (dated by TCRdb to the early 2020s). In the study overall: For patients with malignant and with benign thyroid disease, the researchers compared repertoires between peripheral blood samples and tumor or nodule tissue samples. The paper as a whole reports these results and caveats: In both blood and tumor samples, TCR beta diversity was reported to be significantly higher in malignant tumors than in benign nodules.

This clone has ten or more counts. Its antigen remains unidentified. One base away there is no much larger clone; base qualities are not given. No treatment had been received by any patient before thyroid surgery. The study retrospectively analysed patient clinical samples collected from about 2012 to 2018 using T-cell receptor beta sequencing. The receptor library was made with PCR. TCRdb lists the instrument as Illumina HiSeq 4000. The TCR beta-chain CDR3 region of each patient was profiled by high-throughput sequencing. Regarding the original processing steps: Drawing on CDR3 differences between clinicopathological groups, the researchers built a classifier meant to tell apart patients with distant-metastatic papillary thyroid cancer. Repertoire diversity was assessed with the Shannon index, and tumor-blood repertoire similarity with the Morisita-Horn index. Using fastp trimming at Q25 and MiXCR clonotype assembly, TCRdb reanalyzed the public sequencing data and kept in-frame beta chains. In this record, the V and J calls reflect TCRdb's handling and not the investigators' own analysis. The sample includes approximately 20,000 clones, with around a fifth observed a single time. The ten largest clonotypes hold approximately 15% of the sample.

The receptor was isolated from a female donor with papillary thyroid cancer or a benign thyroid nodule (not recorded which). Some clones in this sample may be carry-over from other donors' samples. Sequences were obtained from tumor tissue.

Read as DNA, the sequence is TGTGCCAGCAGCCAGGCTGCGGGAGCGTTAGATACGCAGTATTTT. Translated, it reads CASSQAAGALDTQYF. The rearranged segments are TRBV7-9 and TRBJ2-3; TRBD2 matches 7 bases in the middle. Its CDR3 holds 15 amino acids, cysteine through phenylalanine. Kept here is only the CDR3 DNA, which spans 45 bases and is read in frame from base 1. Compared with germline, V lacks 5 bases and J lacks 5 bases; bases without a gene match: 10. Sequences SEHNR (CDR1) and FQNEAQ (CDR2) are obtained from the germline V gene (reference sequence). The CDR3 plus the reference TRBV7-9 and TRBJ2-3 genes for the other parts give the full variable domain: DTGVSQNPRHKITKRGQNVTFRCDPISEHNRLYWYRQTLGQGPEFLTYFQNEAQLEKSRLLSDRFSAERPKGSFSTLEIQRTEQGDSAMYLCASSQAAGALDTQYFGPGTRLTVL.